This TCR beta chain is drawn from a study of T cells expressing NK-cell markers. The length of the CDR3 is 15 residues. CDR1 is MNHNS and CDR2 is SASEGT in the germline V gene. TCRdb reanalyzed the 5' RACE reads and collapses them to one entry per CDR3 protein, without DNA. The sample has around 550,000 distinct CDR3 sequences; the top ten hold approximately 3.6%. This TCR was recovered from a man aged 18 to 29 in good health. Sequenced input: blood T cells: a sorted CD56 or NKG2C T cell subset, CD4+ or CD8+ T cells, or bulk PBMC T cells (not recorded which). The chain recombines TRBV6-1 with TRBJ2-1; TCRdb's D call of TRBD1 is untestable without DNA. The CDR3 reads CASSPPRGSDNEQFF.